The 17 T cell receptor beta chains below all came from one sample that was sequenced in a study of blood T cell repertoires in COVID-19. Using immunoSEQ multiplex PCR, the repertoire was profiled, and TCRdb retains in-frame clones only, with some absent. The table lists around 160,000 clones, 82% of them singletons. Sequencing used peripheral blood. These receptor sequences come from a human donor with acute or convalescent COVID-19. The donor label of this sample is uncertain.

The chain employs TRBV7-2 and TRBJ2-7, with a possible D match to TRBD2 (6 bases). The CDR3 sequence is 14 residues long. Trimming left V 5 bases short and J 3 bases short, with 14 bases between. Germline CDR1 is SGHTA and CDR2 is FQGNSA. Here the CDR3 DNA reads TGTGCCAGCAGCCTAGGGGCGGGGATCTACGAGCAGTACTTC. Residues: CASSLGAGIYEQYF.

The rearrangement links TRBV7-9 to TRBJ2-5; D perhaps matches TRBD2 (5 bases). V was shortened by 1 base and J by 2 bases, with 8 bases between the two germline ends. Germline V CDR1 and CDR2: SEHNR, FQNEAQ (reference sequence). This CDR3 is built from 14 residues. CDR3 coding DNA: TGTGCCAGCAGCTTAGAGCGGCTTCAAGAGACCCAGTACTTC. This codes for CASSLERLQETQYF.

The CDR3 region is CASSVQGRYTEAFF. The CDR3 DNA is TGTGCCAGCAGCGTGCAGGGCCGGTACACTGAAGCTTTCTTT. The chain recombines TRBV2 with TRBJ1-1; tentatively, D is TRBD1 (5 bases). Germline assignment: CDR1 SNHLY and CDR2 FYNNEI. This CDR3 comprises 14 residues. Between the trimmed V and J ends, which lost 6 bases and 3 bases, there was a span of 14 bases.

Only a few counts were recorded for this clone. The chain couples TRBV5-6 to TRBJ1-2; weak D call: TRBD1 (5 bases). The CDR3 sequence is 13 residues long. Germline assignment: CDR1 SGHDT and CDR2 YYEEEE. The ends were cut back, 4 bases at V and 8 bases at J, with 15 bases in the middle. The CDR3 spells CASSRAGPLGYTF. CDR3 bases: TGTGCCAGCAGCCGTGCAGGGCCGCTGGGCTACACCTTC.

The V call is TRBV19, the J call TRBJ2-3, with TRBD2 identical over 7 bases. The CDR3 sequence is 15 residues long. With V trimmed by 7 bases and J by 5 bases, 12 bases remained unmatched. Germline V CDR1 and CDR2: LNHDA, SQIVND (reference sequence). CDR3 in DNA: TGTGCCAGTACTCCCGGGGGGAAGGGCAGAGATACGCAGTATTTT. This translates into CASTPGGKGRDTQYF.

This clone was recorded a few times. The J gene is TRBJ1-4, the V gene TRBV30; no reliable D call. CDR1 and CDR2 from the germline V gene are GTSNPN and SVGIG (reference sequence). V was trimmed by 5 bases and J by 7 bases, leaving 14 bases between them. The CDR3 is 13 residues long. CDR3 bases: TGTGCCTGGGCGGCGTCCCTAGGTGAAAAACTGTTTTTT. It translates to CAWAASLGEKLFF.

The chain is built from TRBV6-1 and TRBJ1-6; D might be TRBD1 (5 bases). The CDR3 is 14 amino acids. V lost 5 bases, J lost 7 bases, and 12 bases lay in between. Germline values: CDR1 MNHNS, CDR2 SASEGT. CDR3 residues: CASSFQGRNSPLHF. The CDR3 DNA reads TGTGCCAGCAGTTTTCAGGGTAGGAATTCACCCCTCCACTTT.

The chain is built from TRBV5-4 and TRBJ1-2, with 12 bases identical to TRBD1. The germline V gene encodes CDR1 SGHNT and CDR2 YYREEE (reference sequence). This CDR3 contains 15 residues. The ends lost 2 bases at V and 8 bases at J; junction bases unmatched: 7. The CDR3 nucleotides are TGTGCCAGCAGCTTTCCGGGACAGGGGGCGCGGGGCTACACCTTC. Encoded protein: CASSFPGQGARGYTF. The variable domain in full, completed from reference TRBV5-4 and TRBJ1-2, reads ETGVTQSPTHLIKTRGQQVTLRCSSQSGHNTVSWYQQALGQGPQFIFQYYREEENGRGNFPPRFSGLQFPNYSSELNVNALELDDSALYLCASSFPGQGARGYTFGSGTRLTVV.

A few counts support this clone. The rearrangement links TRBV2 to TRBJ2-5; a weak D match, TRBD2 (7 bases). Per germline, CDR1 SNHLY and CDR2 FYNNEI. CDR3 length equals 14 residues. V gave up 6 bases and J gave up 2 bases, with 13 bases separating them. CDR3 residues: CASRLKGGQETQYF. CDR3 coding DNA: TGTGCCAGCAGGCTAAAGGGGGGGCAAGAGACCCAGTACTTC. Looking up the rest from reference TRBV2 and TRBJ2-5 gives the full variable domain: EPEVTQTPSHQVTQMGQEVILRCVPISNHLYFYWYRQILGQKVEFLVSFYNNEISEKSEIFDDQFSVERPDGSNFTLKIRSTKLEDSAMYFCASRLKGGQETQYFGPGTRLLVL.

The rearrangement joins TRBV12-3 or TRBV12-4 to TRBJ1-2, with TRBD1 as a possible D gene (5 bases). Trimming removed 6 bases at V and 6 bases at J, with 8 bases between. The CDR3 consists of 11 residues. Here the CDR3 reads CASSAQDGYTF. For the CDR3, the DNA is TGTGCCAGCAGCGCACAGGATGGCTACACCTTC.

The chain recombines TRBV4-1 with TRBJ1-2; 7 nucleotides match TRBD1. The V and J ends lost 4 bases and 5 bases, in that order; junction bases with no gene match: 4. The CDR3 totals 13 residues. CDR1 and CDR2 from the germline V gene are MGHRA and YSYEKL. This CDR3 is CASSLGRGYGYTF. The CDR3 DNA is TGCGCCAGCAGCCTCGGCAGGGGGTATGGCTACACCTTC.

The V call is TRBV2, the J call TRBJ1-2; 7 bases align to TRBD1. Germline CDR1 and CDR2: SNHLY and FYNNEI. This CDR3 has 17 residues. J lost 3 bases, V lost 5 bases, and 15 bases had no gene match. The DNA of the CDR3 is TGTGCCAGCAGTCTGGTGGTTCGAGGGGGCGTTGACTATGGCTACACCTTC. It yields the protein CASSLVVRGGVDYGYTF.

The CDR3 sequence is CASSIVEGGNSPLHF. CDR3 coding DNA: TGTGCCAGTAGTATCGTGGAGGGAGGCAATTCACCCCTCCACTTT. The rearrangement uses TRBV19 and TRBJ1-6; no firm D call. The CDR3 length is 15 residues. CDR1 LNHDA and CDR2 SQIVND come from the germline V gene (reference sequence). Trimming cost V 3 bases and J 7 bases, with 13 bases left between them.

The V call is TRBV19, the J call TRBJ1-4; D is perhaps TRBD1 (5 bases). The CDR3 runs to 14 residues. CDR1 and CDR2 from the germline V gene are LNHDA and SQIVND (reference sequence). V was pared by 4 bases and J by 3 bases, with 9 bases between. CDR3 in DNA: TGTGCCAGTAGTACCCAGGGCGCTAATGAAAAACTGTTTTTT. Its translation: CASSTQGANEKLFF.

The rearrangement uses TRBV9 and TRBJ2-1, with D perhaps matching TRBD1 (6 bases). V was clipped by 0 bases and J by 0 bases, with 10 bases between them. This CDR3 comprises 16 residues. From germline, CDR1 is SGDLS and CDR2 YYNGEE. The CDR3 sequence is CASSVEVGGSYNEQFF. The CDR3, as DNA: TGTGCCAGCAGCGTAGAAGTAGGGGGCTCCTACAATGAGCAGTTCTTC.

The rearrangement joins TRBV30 to TRBJ2-3; D not certain. CDR1 and CDR2 (germline): GTSNPN, SVGIG (reference sequence). The V end lost 0 bases, the J end lost 6 bases, and 7 bases lay between the germline ends. The CDR3 loop spans 12 amino acids. The CDR3 DNA reads TGTGCCTGGAGTGTATGGCGGGATACGCAGTATTTT. Its protein is CAWSVWRDTQYF.

The sample holds many counts of this clone. The chain has TRBV30 and TRBJ2-2; TRBD2 agrees at 9 bases. CDR1 and CDR2 (germline): GTSNPN, SVGIG (reference sequence). The CDR3 is made up of 16 amino acids. Trimming took 0 bases from V and 7 from J; bases not matched to a gene: 9. The CDR3 DNA is TGTGCCTGGAGTGTATATAGCGGGGGTAATGGCGGGGAGCTGTTTTTT. Encoded protein: CAWSVYSGGNGGELFF.